This T cell receptor (beta chain) was sequenced during a study of cytomegalovirus exposure and HLA in healthy donors. Study details: Among several hundred genotyped donors, about 83% fell in the Caucasian-associated ancestry cluster.

The PCR made use of 60 Vbeta and 13 Jbeta primers. This table comes from immunoSEQ multiplex PCR, and its TCRdb copy is limited to in-frame clones, with some not included. The sample lists about 160,000 clones, about 82% occurring once. The study, taken as a whole, reports: One later analysis reportedly identified an Asian-associated ancestry cluster that showed fewer N-insertions than the roughly 700-donor mean. Presence/absence analyses supposed approximately even sequencing depth among donors. Among CMV-associated TCR beta chains, most appeared HLA-restricted in a later analysis.

CDR3 size: 15 residues. V was pared by 3 bases and J by 4 bases, with 16 bases between. The germline V gene encodes CDR1 MDHEN and CDR2 SYDVKM. Concerning this clone itself: No antigen is known for it.

J is TRBJ2-7 and V is TRBV28; D may be TRBD1 (6 bases). Sequencing used PBMCs. The receptor comes from a woman aged 45-60 years in good health and CMV-seropositive. The CDR3 DNA follows: TGTGCCAGCAGTTTGGCCCTTACAGGGACATACGAGCAGTACTTC. Translation: CASSLALTGTYEQYF.